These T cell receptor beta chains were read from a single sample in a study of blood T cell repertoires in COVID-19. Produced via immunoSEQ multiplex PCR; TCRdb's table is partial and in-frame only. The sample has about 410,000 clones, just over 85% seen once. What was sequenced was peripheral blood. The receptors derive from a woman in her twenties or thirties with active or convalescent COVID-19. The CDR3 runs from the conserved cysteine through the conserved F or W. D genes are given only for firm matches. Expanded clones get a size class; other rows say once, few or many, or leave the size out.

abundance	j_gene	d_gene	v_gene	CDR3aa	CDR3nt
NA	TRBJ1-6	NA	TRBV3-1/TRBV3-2	CASSQDPGSPLHF	TGTGCCAGCAGCCAAGATCCGGGATCACCCCTCCACTTT
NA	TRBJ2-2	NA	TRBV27	CASLEQGGRGELFF	TGTGCCAGTTTGGAGCAGGGGGGCCGCGGGGAGCTGTTTTTT
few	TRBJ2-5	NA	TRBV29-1	CSVLPGEETQYF	TGCAGCGTTCTGCCAGGGGAAGAGACCCAGTACTTC
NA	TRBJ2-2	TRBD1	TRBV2	CASRVGQGNTGELFF	TGTGCCAGCAGGGTTGGACAGGGGAACACCGGGGAGCTGTTTTTT
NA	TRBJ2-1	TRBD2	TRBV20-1	CSASSGNSYNEQFF	TGCAGTGCTAGTAGCGGGAACTCCTACAATGAGCAGTTCTTC
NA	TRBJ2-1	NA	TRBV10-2	CASSETGEQFF	TGCGCCAGCAGTGAGACTGGTGAGCAGTTCTTC
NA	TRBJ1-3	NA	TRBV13	CASSSRGHSGNTIYF	TGTGCCAGCAGCTCCCGGGGACACTCTGGAAACACCATATATTTT
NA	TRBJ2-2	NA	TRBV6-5	CASTNRQVNTGELFF	TGTGCCAGCACTAATCGACAGGTTAACACCGGGGAGCTGTTTTTT
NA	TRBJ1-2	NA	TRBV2	CASSGAGGRHYGYTF	TGTGCCAGCAGTGGAGCGGGGGGGCGTCACTATGGCTACACCTTC
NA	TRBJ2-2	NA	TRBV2	CASKQGPTGELFF	TGTGCCAGCAAACAGGGTCCCACCGGGGAGCTGTTTTTT
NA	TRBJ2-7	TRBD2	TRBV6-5	CASSPLAGSYEQYF	TGTGCCAGCAGCCCCCTAGCGGGATCCTACGAGCAGTACTTC
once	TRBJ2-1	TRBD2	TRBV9	CASSARLAGVSYNEQFF	TGTGCCAGCAGCGCGCGACTAGCGGGAGTATCCTACAATGAGCAGTTCTTC
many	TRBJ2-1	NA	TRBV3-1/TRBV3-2	CASSQVTRGYNEQFF	TGTGCCAGCAGCCAAGTGACTAGGGGCTACAATGAGCAGTTCTTC
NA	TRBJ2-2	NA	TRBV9	CASSVLGGGELFF	TGTGCCAGCAGCGTTCTTGGAGGCGGGGAGCTGTTTTTT
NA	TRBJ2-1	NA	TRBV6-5	CASRAGGNEQFF	TGTGCCAGCAGGGCTGGTGGCAATGAGCAGTTCTTC
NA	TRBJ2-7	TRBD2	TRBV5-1	CASSNGLAGFEQYF	TGCGCCAGCAGCAACGGACTAGCGGGCTTCGAGCAGTACTTC
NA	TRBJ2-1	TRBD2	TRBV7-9	CASSSGTSSSHNEQFF	TGTGCCAGCAGCTCAGGGACTAGCTCGAGCCACAATGAGCAGTTCTTC
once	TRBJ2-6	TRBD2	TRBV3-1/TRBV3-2	CASSQVTSGRAAGANVLTF	TGTGCCAGCAGCCAAGTTACTAGCGGGAGGGCCGCTGGGGCCAACGTCCTGACTTTC
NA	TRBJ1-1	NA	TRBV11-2	CASSLDRAATEAFF	TGTGCCAGCAGCTTAGACAGGGCGGCCACTGAAGCTTTCTTT
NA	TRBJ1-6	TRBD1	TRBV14	CASSKGQGQHGPLHF	TGTGCCAGCAGCAAGGGACAGGGGCAGCACGGACCCCTCCACTTT
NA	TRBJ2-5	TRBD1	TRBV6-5	CASSYIGDRAGETQYF	TGTGCCAGCAGTTACATTGGGGACAGGGCAGGGGAGACCCAGTACTTC
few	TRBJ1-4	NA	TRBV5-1	CASSSGTSEKLFF	TGCGCCAGCAGCTCCGGGACATCTGAAAAACTGTTTTTT
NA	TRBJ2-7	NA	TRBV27	CASSFQGSYEQYF	TGTGCCAGCAGTTTCCAGGGTTCCTACGAGCAGTACTTC
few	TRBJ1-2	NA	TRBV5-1	CASSLNPQDGYTF	TGCGCCAGCAGCTTAAATCCCCAGGATGGCTACACCTTC
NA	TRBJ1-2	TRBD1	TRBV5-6	CASSLGTGYGYTF	TGTGCCAGCAGCTTGGGGACAGGCTATGGCTACACCTTC
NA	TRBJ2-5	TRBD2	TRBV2	CASRGTSGSQGETQYF	TGTGCCAGCAGGGGGACTAGCGGGAGCCAGGGGGAGACCCAGTACTTC
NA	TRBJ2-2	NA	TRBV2	CASSHSRTGELFF	TGTGCCAGCAGCCATAGTAGAACCGGGGAGCTGTTTTTT
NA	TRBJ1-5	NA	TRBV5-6	CASSFSGYWNQPQHF	TGTGCCAGCAGCTTTTCGGGTTATTGGAATCAGCCCCAGCATTTT
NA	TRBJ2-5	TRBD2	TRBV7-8	CASSKTSGRAETQYF	TGTGCCAGCAGCAAGACTAGCGGGAGGGCGGAGACCCAGTACTTC
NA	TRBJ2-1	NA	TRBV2	CASSDRVAAFGRSSYNEQFF	TGTGCCAGCAGTGATAGAGTAGCGGCATTCGGACGGAGCTCCTACAATGAGCAGTTCTTC
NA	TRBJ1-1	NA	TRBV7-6	CASSPPGGGEENTEAFF	TGTGCCAGCAGCCCCCCTGGGGGAGGGGAGGAGAACACTGAAGCTTTCTTT
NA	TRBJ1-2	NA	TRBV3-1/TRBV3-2	CASSQDHRRGGYTF	TGTGCCAGCAGCCAAGATCACCGGAGGGGAGGCTACACCTTC
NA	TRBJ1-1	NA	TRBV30	CAWSVIRDTEAFF	TGTGCCTGGAGTGTTATCCGAGACACTGAAGCTTTCTTT
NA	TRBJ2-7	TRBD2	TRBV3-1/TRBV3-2	CASSPGLAGSYEQYF	TGTGCCAGCAGCCCGGGACTAGCGGGATCCTACGAGCAGTACTTC
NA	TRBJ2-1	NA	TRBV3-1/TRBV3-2	CASSQGGAPPYNEQFF	TGTGCCAGCAGCCAAGGGGGAGCGCCCCCCTACAATGAGCAGTTCTTC
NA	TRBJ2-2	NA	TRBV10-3	CAIFRGSGTGELFF	TGTGCCATCTTCAGGGGTTCGGGAACCGGGGAGCTGTTTTTT
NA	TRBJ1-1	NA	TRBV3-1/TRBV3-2	CASSQGDRGSTEAFF	TGTGCCAGCAGCCAAGGGGACCGGGGGAGCACTGAAGCTTTCTTT
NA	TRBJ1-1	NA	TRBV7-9	CASSLSPTGMNTEAFF	TGTGCCAGCAGCTTATCGCCGACAGGTATGAACACTGAAGCTTTCTTT
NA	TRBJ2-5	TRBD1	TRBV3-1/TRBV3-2	CASSPGTGASGTQYF	TGTGCCAGCAGCCCCGGGACAGGGGCGTCGGGAACCCAGTACTTC
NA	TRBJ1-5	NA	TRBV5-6	CASSFTGSQNQPQHF	TGTGCCAGCAGCTTTACAGGGTCCCAGAATCAGCCCCAGCATTTT
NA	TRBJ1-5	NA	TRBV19	CASAGADQPQHF	TGTGCCAGTGCAGGGGCCGATCAGCCCCAGCATTTT
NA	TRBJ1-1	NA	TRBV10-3	CAISEGGTAFF	TGTGCCATCAGCGAGGGGGGCACAGCTTTCTTT
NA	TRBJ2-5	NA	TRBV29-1	CSVEEGVETQYF	TGCAGCGTTGAAGAGGGCGTGGAGACCCAGTACTTC
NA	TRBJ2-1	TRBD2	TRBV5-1	CASSLAGSSYNEQFF	TGCGCCAGCAGCTTAGCGGGGAGCTCCTACAATGAGCAGTTCTTC
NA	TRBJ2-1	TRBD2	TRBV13	CASSARLAGGTPGWDEQFF	TGTGCCAGCAGCGCTCGACTAGCGGGGGGAACACCTGGTTGGGATGAGCAGTTCTTC
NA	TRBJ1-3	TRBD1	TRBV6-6	CASGGTGGNTIYF	TGTGCCAGCGGAGGGACAGGGGGCAACACCATATATTTT
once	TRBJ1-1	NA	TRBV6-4	CASSDSEQGGTEAFF	TGTGCCAGCAGTGACTCGGAACAGGGTGGAACTGAAGCTTTCTTT
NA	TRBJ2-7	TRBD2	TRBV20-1	CSASGLGTYEQYF	TGCAGTGCTAGTGGACTAGGCACCTACGAGCAGTACTTC
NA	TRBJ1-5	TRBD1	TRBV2	CASSEQGGLSNQPQHF	TGTGCCAGCAGTGAACAGGGGGGACTTAGCAATCAGCCCCAGCATTTT
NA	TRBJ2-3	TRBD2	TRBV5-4	CASTEGGAGATDTQYF	TGTGCCAGCACCGAAGGTGGGGCGGGAGCGACAGATACGCAGTATTTT
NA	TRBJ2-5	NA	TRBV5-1	CASRPDSQETQYF	TGCGCCAGCAGACCAGACAGCCAAGAGACCCAGTACTTC
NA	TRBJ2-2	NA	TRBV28	CASSPPGVDTGELFF	TGTGCCAGCAGTCCCCCAGGGGTGGACACCGGGGAGCTGTTTTTT
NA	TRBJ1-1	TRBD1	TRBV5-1	CASSTQGTSEAFF	TGCGCCAGCAGTACACAGGGGACCTCTGAAGCTTTCTTT
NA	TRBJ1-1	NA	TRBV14	CASSHEGYTEAFF	TGTGCCAGCAGCCACGAGGGTTACACTGAAGCTTTCTTT